This T cell receptor beta chain emerged from a study of T cells after yellow fever vaccination. Study-wide findings and caveats: Weaker, the secondary response peaked sooner, at day 5 versus 15. Boosting was followed by the reappearance of most primary-vaccination clones (roughly 95% CD4, 70% to 90% CD8). Any FACS-sorted repertoire could hold abundant clonotypes that contaminate it from the bulk population.

Universal primer sites and UMIs were introduced during 5'RACE template-switching synthesis of TCR cDNA. Each CDR3 protein is one row after TCRdb ran MiXCR on the 5' RACE reads. Found here are about 69,000 distinct CDR3 sequences, 5% to 6.5% of them singletons; the top ten hold more than 2%. This CDR3 has 15 amino acids. Losses at the gene ends were 0 bases for V and 6 bases for J; bases not matched to a gene: 5. The germline CDR1 and CDR2 sequences are DFQATT and SNEGSKA (reference sequence). This clonotype came up many times. Its specificity is unknown. The starting material was CD4+ T cells sorted from PBMCs, obtained around 14 days after the first yellow fever vaccination. The receptor's source is a young man who received the YFV17D yellow fever vaccine. The gene calls are TRBV20-1 and TRBJ2-3, with 11 bases aligning to TRBD2. This CDR3 is CSARDVAGGYDTQYF. In DNA, the CDR3 is TGCAGTGCTAGAGATGTAGCGGGGGGGTACGATACGCAGTATTTT.